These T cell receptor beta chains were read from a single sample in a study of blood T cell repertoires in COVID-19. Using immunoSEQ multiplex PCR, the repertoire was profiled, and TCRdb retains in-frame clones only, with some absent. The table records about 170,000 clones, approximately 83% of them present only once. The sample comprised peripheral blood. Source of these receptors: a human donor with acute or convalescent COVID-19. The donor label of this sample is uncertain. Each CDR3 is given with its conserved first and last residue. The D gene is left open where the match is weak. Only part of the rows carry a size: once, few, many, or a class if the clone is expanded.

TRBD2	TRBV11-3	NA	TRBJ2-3	TGTGCCAGCAGCTCAGGGACTAGCCCCACAGATACGCAGTATTTT	CASSSGTSPTDTQYF
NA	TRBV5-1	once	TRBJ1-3	TGCGCCAGCAGCTTGGCCGGAGGGTCAGGAAACACCATATATTTT	CASSLAGGSGNTIYF
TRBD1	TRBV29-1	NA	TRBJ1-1	TGCAGCGTCCACAGGGGGCGGGACACTGAAGCTTTCTTT	CSVHRGRDTEAFF
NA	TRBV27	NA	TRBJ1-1	TGTGCCAGCAGTTTAAGAGGGTACACTGAAGCTTTCTTT	CASSLRGYTEAFF
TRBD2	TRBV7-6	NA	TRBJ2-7	TGTGCCAGCAGCCCAAGCGGGAATCGGATCGAGCAGTACTTC	CASSPSGNRIEQYF
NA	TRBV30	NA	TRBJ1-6	TGTGCTCGGAGGGCGGGGAGCTCCTATAATTCACCCCTCCACTTT	CARRAGSSYNSPLHF
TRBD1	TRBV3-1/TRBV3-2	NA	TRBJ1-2	TGTGCCAGCAGCCGAACAGGGGCTCGGGGCTACACCTTC	CASSRTGARGYTF
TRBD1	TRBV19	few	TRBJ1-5	TGTGCCAGTAGTATAGCTATAGGGACAGGGGCCCTCAATCAGCCCCAGCATTTT	CASSIAIGTGALNQPQHF
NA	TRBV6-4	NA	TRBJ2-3	TGTGCCAGCAGTGATGATTCAGGGGGCACAGATACGCAGTATTTT	CASSDDSGGTDTQYF
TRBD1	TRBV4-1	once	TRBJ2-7	TGCGCCAGCAGCCCTGGACAGGGGTGGAACGAGCAGTACTTC	CASSPGQGWNEQYF
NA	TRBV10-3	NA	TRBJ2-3	TGTGCCATCAGTGATGTCCAGGGCCCCACAGATACGCAGTATTTT	CAISDVQGPTDTQYF
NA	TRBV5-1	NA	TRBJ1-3	TGCGCCAGCAGCTTGGAAGGACAGTTCTCTGGAAACACCATATATTTT	CASSLEGQFSGNTIYF
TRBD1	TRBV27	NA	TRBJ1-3	TGTGCCAGCAGTTCACAGGGGGCGCCCGGAAACACCATATATTTT	CASSSQGAPGNTIYF
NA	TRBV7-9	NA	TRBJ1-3	TGTGCCAGCAGCCCGGCCGGGACACCTGGAAACACCATATATTTT	CASSPAGTPGNTIYF
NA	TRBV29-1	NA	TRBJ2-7	TGCAGCATAAAGGGGCCGAGTCACGAGCAGTACTTC	CSIKGPSHEQYF
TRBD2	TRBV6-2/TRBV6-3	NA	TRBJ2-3	TGTGCCAGCAGTGATTCCCCGGCTAGCGGGGGCACAGATACGCAGTATTTT	CASSDSPASGGTDTQYF
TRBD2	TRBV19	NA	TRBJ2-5	TGTGCCAGTAGTAAACGGACTAGCGGGGGCTCATTACTCCAAGAGACCCAGTACTTC	CASSKRTSGGSLLQETQYF
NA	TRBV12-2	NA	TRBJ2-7	TGTGCAAGTCGCTTAGAGTTTGGTTGGAGAGCTAGCGTCGGCGAGCAGTACTTC	CASRLEFGWRASVGEQYF
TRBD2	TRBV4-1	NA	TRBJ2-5	TGCGCCAGCAGCCAATTTGCGGGGGAAATAGTAGAGACCCAGTACTTC	CASSQFAGEIVETQYF
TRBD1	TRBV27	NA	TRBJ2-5	TGTGCCAGCACCCTACAGGGGACAGAGACCCAGTACTTC	CASTLQGTETQYF
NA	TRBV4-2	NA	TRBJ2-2	TGTGCCAGCAGCCACGCTGGGGGGACCGGGGAGCTGTTTTTT	CASSHAGGTGELFF
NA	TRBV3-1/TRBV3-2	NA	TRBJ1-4	TGTGCCAGCAGCCGACGGACAGTGCCGAATGAAAAACTGTTTTTT	CASSRRTVPNEKLFF
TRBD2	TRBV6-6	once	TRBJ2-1	TGTGCCAGCAGTCCCTCTAGCGGCAAGGGGCACAATGAGCAGTTCTTC	CASSPSSGKGHNEQFF
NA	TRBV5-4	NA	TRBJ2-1	TGTGCCAGCAGCGTTGATCAGGGAGGCAATGAGCAGTTCTTC	CASSVDQGGNEQFF
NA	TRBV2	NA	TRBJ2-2	TGTGCCAGCCGGGACTACGGGACAGGGGAGCTGTTTTTT	CASRDYGTGELFF
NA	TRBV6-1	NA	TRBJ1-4	TGTGCCAGCAGTGAACCAGGGATCACTAATGAAAAACTGTTTTTT	CASSEPGITNEKLFF
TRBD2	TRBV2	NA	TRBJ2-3	TGTGCCAGCAGTGAGGGGGGGGAGCAGTCGCAGTATTTT	CASSEGGEQSQYF
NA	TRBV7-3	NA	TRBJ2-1	TGTGCCAGCAGCTTAACGGCGGGGGCGTACTCCTACAATGAGCAGTTCTTC	CASSLTAGAYSYNEQFF
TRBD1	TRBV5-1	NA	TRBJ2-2	TGCGCCAGCAGCCCTCTGGACAGGGAAATTGCCGGGGAGCTGTTTTTT	CASSPLDREIAGELFF
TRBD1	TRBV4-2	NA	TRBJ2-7	TGTGCCAGCAGCCAAGATAATCGAGGTTGGCAGGGGGACTACGAGCAGTACTTC	CASSQDNRGWQGDYEQYF
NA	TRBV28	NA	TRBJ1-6	TGTGCCAGCAGTTTTAGCACGGGCTCCTATAATTCACCCCTCCACTTT	CASSFSTGSYNSPLHF
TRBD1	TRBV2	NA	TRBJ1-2	TGTGCCAGCAGTGGCGACAGGGCGGATGGCTACACCTTC	CASSGDRADGYTF
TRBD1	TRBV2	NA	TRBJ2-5	TGTGCCAGTTTGACAGGGCAAGAGACCCAGTACTTC	CASLTGQETQYF
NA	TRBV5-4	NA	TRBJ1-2	TGTGCCAGCAGCTTGGAACAGAACCCCTGGCGAAGATATGGCTACACCTTC	CASSLEQNPWRRYGYTF
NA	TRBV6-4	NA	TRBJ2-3	TGTGCCAGCAGCAAGGGGTCGGGCACAGATACGCAGTATTTT	CASSKGSGTDTQYF
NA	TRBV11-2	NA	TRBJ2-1	TGTGCCAGCAGCTCTTCCGGGACTCCAATTTCGTACAATGAGCAGTTCTTC	CASSSSGTPISYNEQFF
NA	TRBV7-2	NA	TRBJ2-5	TGTGCCAGCAGTTTTTTGACTGCACCTCCCCAGTACTTC	CASSFLTAPPQYF